A selection of T cell receptor beta chains follows, all from one sample in a study of T cell responses to AZD1222 COVID-19 vaccine. Using immunoSEQ multiplex PCR, the repertoire was profiled, and TCRdb retains in-frame clones only, with some absent. Found here are some 170,000 clones, approximately 90% of them singletons; the top ten hold roughly 4.3%. The sample in question was peripheral blood, obtained 28 days after the second dose of the MenACWY control vaccine. These receptors were collected from an adult who received the MenACWY meningococcal vaccine as a control. Both conserved end residues are part of each CDR3. A D gene is named only where the DNA matches it firmly. Some rows have no size entry. The others give once, few or many, or a class for an expanded clone.

TRBJ1-2	-	10	TRBV11-2	-	CASSLGAPTF	TGTGCCAGCAGCTTAGGGGCCCCGACTTTC
TRBJ2-5	-	15	TRBV5-4	-	CASSSGTLLQETQYF	TGTGCCAGCAGCTCCGGGACTCTTCTCCAAGAGACCCAGTACTTC
TRBJ1-6	-	13	TRBV2	-	CASRIGGNSPLHF	TGTGCCAGCAGGATCGGGGGTAATTCACCCCTCCACTTT
TRBJ1-1	-	15	TRBV3-1/TRBV3-2	TRBD1	CASSPADRDGTEAFF	TGTGCCAGCAGCCCGGCGGACAGGGATGGCACTGAAGCTTTCTTT
TRBJ2-5	-	15	TRBV7-2	-	CASSPSGTSTETQYF	TGTGCCAGCAGCCCTTCCGGGACATCGACGGAGACCCAGTACTTC
TRBJ1-4	-	13	TRBV7-9	-	CASSFRIAEKLFF	TGTGCCAGCAGCTTTCGGATAGCGGAAAAACTGTTTTTT
TRBJ1-1	-	15	TRBV5-1	-	CASSLVAGGNTEAFF	TGCGCCAGCAGCTTGGTGGCAGGAGGGAACACTGAAGCTTTCTTT
TRBJ2-1	-	14	TRBV24-1	-	CATSDLDGVNEQFF	TGTGCCACCAGTGATTTGGACGGGGTGAATGAGCAGTTCTTC
TRBJ2-3	-	14	TRBV28	-	CASSLGTDYHTQYF	TGTGCCAGCAGCCTGGGGACTGACTATCATACGCAGTATTTT
TRBJ1-4	-	14	TRBV7-9	TRBD1	CASSFGQGNEKLFF	TGTGCCAGCAGCTTCGGACAGGGTAATGAAAAACTGTTTTTT
TRBJ2-7	-	15	TRBV7-9	TRBD2	CASSLMGEGTSWQYF	TGTGCCAGCAGCTTAATGGGGGAGGGGACTAGCTGGCAGTACTTC
TRBJ1-4	-	15	TRBV10-3	-	CAISDRGGLNEKLFF	TGTGCCATCAGTGATAGAGGGGGGCTAAATGAAAAACTGTTTTTT
TRBJ2-5	-	16	TRBV10-2	-	CASSEFRLGYQETQYF	TGCGCCAGCAGTGAATTTCGGCTCGGGTACCAAGAGACCCAGTACTTC
TRBJ2-7	-	14	TRBV28	-	CASSLMGVGHEQYF	TGTGCCAGCAGTTTAATGGGGGTAGGGCACGAGCAGTACTTC
TRBJ1-6	-	16	TRBV7-9	TRBD1	CASSRDRSSYNSPLHF	TGTGCCAGCAGCCGGGACAGGAGCTCCTATAATTCACCCCTCCACTTT
TRBJ2-7	-	14	TRBV10-3	-	CAISPGTTAYEQYF	TGTGCCATCAGCCCTGGGACAACGGCCTACGAGCAGTACTTC
TRBJ2-7	-	14	TRBV28	TRBD2	CASQGTSGTYEQYF	TGTGCCAGCCAGGGGACTAGCGGAACCTACGAGCAGTACTTC
TRBJ1-2	-	12	TRBV6-2/TRBV6-3	-	CASSPQGNGYTF	TGTGCCAGCAGTCCCCAAGGGAATGGCTACACCTTC
TRBJ1-2	-	12	TRBV9	TRBD1	CASSASQGVYTF	TGTGCCAGCAGCGCCAGCCAGGGGGTCTACACCTTC
TRBJ1-5	-	16	TRBV18	TRBD1	CASSPLGQGSNQPQHF	TGTGCCAGCTCACCACTCGGACAGGGTTCCAATCAGCCCCAGCATTTT
TRBJ1-2	-	16	TRBV6-2/TRBV6-3	TRBD1	CASSLGQGTLGYGYTF	TGTGCCAGCAGCCTGGGACAGGGGACCTTGGGCTATGGCTACACCTTC
TRBJ2-3	-	15	TRBV19	-	CASSMGGVMMDTQYF	TGTGCCAGTAGTATGGGGGGAGTGATGATGGATACGCAGTATTTT
TRBJ2-3	-	13	TRBV29-1	TRBD1	CSVVGGFTDTQYF	TGCAGCGTGGTAGGGGGCTTCACAGATACGCAGTATTTT
TRBJ2-3	-	20	TRBV3-1/TRBV3-2	TRBD2	CASSQVPPPSSGAYTDTQYF	TGTGCCAGCAGCCAAGTTCCCCCCCCCTCTAGCGGAGCATACACAGATACGCAGTATTTT
TRBJ1-2	-	14	TRBV10-2	-	CASNTGTAEGGYTF	TGCGCCAGCAATACCGGGACGGCCGAGGGAGGCTACACCTTC
TRBJ2-5	-	15	TRBV29-1	TRBD2	CSVEAPQRDGETQYF	TGCAGCGTTGAAGCCCCACAGCGGGATGGGGAGACCCAGTACTTC
TRBJ1-3	-	12	TRBV28	-	CAIGYSGNTIYF	TGTGCCATCGGGTACTCTGGAAACACCATATATTTT
TRBJ2-1	-	16	TRBV4-2	-	CASSQDPLVRSNEQFF	TGTGCCAGCAGCCAAGATCCCCTAGTGAGGTCCAATGAGCAGTTCTTC
TRBJ2-2	-	18	TRBV2	TRBD2	CASSERLAGEWNTGELFF	TGTGCCAGCAGTGAACGTCTAGCGGGAGAGTGGAACACCGGGGAGCTGTTTTTT
TRBJ2-5	once	13	TRBV28	TRBD1	CASARGYQETQYF	TGTGCCAGCGCCAGGGGGTACCAAGAGACCCAGTACTTC
TRBJ1-1	-	13	TRBV28	-	CASSPPGLSGAFF	TGTGCCAGCAGTCCGCCAGGCTTAAGCGGGGCTTTCTTT
TRBJ1-1	-	13	TRBV29-1	TRBD1	CSVEGTGRTEAFF	TGCAGCGTTGAAGGGACAGGGAGGACTGAAGCTTTCTTT
TRBJ2-7	-	13	TRBV30	-	CAWETGYSYEQYF	TGTGCCTGGGAGACAGGCTACTCCTACGAGCAGTACTTC
TRBJ2-2	-	15	TRBV3-1/TRBV3-2	-	CASSPQTVNTGELFF	TGTGCCAGCAGCCCCCAGACGGTGAACACCGGGGAGCTGTTTTTT
TRBJ1-1	-	12	TRBV2	-	CASSEGGTEAFF	TGTGCCAGCAGTGAAGGGGGAACTGAAGCTTTCTTT
TRBJ2-3	-	15	TRBV5-4	-	CASSLAPGSTDTQYF	TGTGCCAGCAGCTTGGCACCAGGGAGCACAGATACGCAGTATTTT
TRBJ2-7	-	12	TRBV30	TRBD1	CAWRKQDRAQYF	TGTGCCTGGCGAAAGCAGGACAGGGCTCAGTACTTC
TRBJ1-1	-	16	TRBV18	-	CASSPYQRDANTEAFF	TGTGCCAGCTCACCATACCAGAGAGACGCGAACACTGAAGCTTTCTTT
TRBJ1-5	few	16	TRBV15	TRBD1	CATSGGQGNSNQPQHF	TGTGCCACCAGCGGAGGACAGGGAAATAGCAATCAGCCCCAGCATTTT
TRBJ1-4	-	15	TRBV4-1	-	CASSQNGIGNEKLFF	TGCGCCAGCAGCCAAAATGGTATTGGTAATGAAAAACTGTTTTTT
TRBJ1-2	many	15	TRBV10-3	-	CAISEGPGRFSGYTF	TGTGCCATCAGTGAAGGCCCGGGGCGTTTCTCTGGCTACACCTTC
TRBJ1-4	-	15	TRBV28	-	CASSLGPQYNEKLFF	TGTGCCAGCAGTTTAGGTCCACAGTATAATGAAAAACTGTTTTTT
TRBJ1-1	few	13	TRBV5-1	-	CASSFGEDPAAFF	TGCGCCAGCAGCTTTGGTGAAGACCCCGCCGCTTTCTTT
TRBJ2-7	-	13	TRBV27	-	CASSNRVAHEQYF	TGTGCCAGCAGTAACAGGGTTGCCCACGAGCAGTACTTC
TRBJ2-2	-	17	TRBV7-2	TRBD2	CASSLGRTSGNTGELFF	TGTGCCAGCAGCTTAGGCCGGACTAGCGGGAACACCGGGGAGCTGTTTTTT
TRBJ1-5	-	19	TRBV21-1	-	CASSKGGGGSYYSNQPQHF	TGTGCCAGCAGCAAGGGAGGAGGGGGCAGTTATTATAGCAATCAGCCCCAGCATTTT
TRBJ1-4	-	15	TRBV10-2	-	CASSVGVTAREKLFF	TGCGCCAGCAGTGTCGGAGTCACCGCACGGGAAAAACTGTTTTTT
TRBJ1-2	-	13	TRBV14	-	CASSQGQNYGYTF	TGTGCCAGCAGCCAAGGACAGAACTATGGCTACACCTTC